The entry that follows covers one T cell receptor (beta chain) sequence. Original methodology: Quantification of nucleated cells was approximated via reference gene primer amplification. Method: immunoSEQ multiplex PCR; TCRdb's copy keeps in-frame clones and lacks some. V and J calls and clone size are as listed in that table; D and trimming were resolved from the DNA. The table records about 220,000 clones, around 86% of them present only once. This sample was included in a study of blood T cell repertoires in COVID-19. Overall study context: Italy, Spain and the United States were the sources of the convalescent and acute COVID-19 samples.

All enrollees were roughly 18 to 89 years old and from fewer than 25 US areas. Assignments of participants to cohorts depended upon their own reported clinical history. Trimming cost V 2 bases and J 7 bases, with 15 bases left between them. Germline loops: CDR1 SGHDT, CDR2 YYEEEE. The CDR3 sequence is 15 residues long. J is TRBJ1-4 and V is TRBV5-6, with D maybe TRBD1 (6 bases). The sequence was obtained from a middle-aged woman with acute COVID-19. The sample was PBMCs or T cells enriched from blood (not recorded which). CDR3 DNA: TGTGCCAGCAGCTTATCAGGGGCTAGGAGTGAAAAACTGTTTTTT. Protein product: CASSLSGARSEKLFF.